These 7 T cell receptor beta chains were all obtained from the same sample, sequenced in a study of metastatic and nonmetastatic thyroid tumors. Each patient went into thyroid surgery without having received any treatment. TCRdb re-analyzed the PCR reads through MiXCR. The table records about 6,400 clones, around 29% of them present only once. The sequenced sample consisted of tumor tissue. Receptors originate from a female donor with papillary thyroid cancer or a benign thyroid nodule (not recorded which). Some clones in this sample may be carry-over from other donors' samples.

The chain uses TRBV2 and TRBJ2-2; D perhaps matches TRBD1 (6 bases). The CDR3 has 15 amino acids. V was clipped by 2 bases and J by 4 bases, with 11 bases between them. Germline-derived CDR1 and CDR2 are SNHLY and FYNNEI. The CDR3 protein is CASSERGQLTGELFF. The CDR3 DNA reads TGTGCCAGCAGTGAAAGGGGACAACTCACCGGGGAGCTGTTTTTT.

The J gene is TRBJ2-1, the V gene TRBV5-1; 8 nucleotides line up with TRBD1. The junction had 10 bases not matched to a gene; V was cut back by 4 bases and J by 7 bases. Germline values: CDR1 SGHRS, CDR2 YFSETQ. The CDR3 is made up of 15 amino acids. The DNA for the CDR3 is TGCGCCAGCAGCCCGTGGACAGGGTTGGGGAATGAGCAGTTCTTC. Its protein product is CASSPWTGLGNEQFF.

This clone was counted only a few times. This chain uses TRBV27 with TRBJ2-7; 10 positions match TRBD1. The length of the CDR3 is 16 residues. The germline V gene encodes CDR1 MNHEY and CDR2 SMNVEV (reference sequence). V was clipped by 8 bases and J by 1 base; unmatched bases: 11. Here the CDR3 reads CASHRGRGQGSYEQYF. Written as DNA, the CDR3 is TGTGCCAGCCATAGAGGTAGGGGACAGGGGTCCTACGAGCAGTACTTC.

The CDR3 region has the DNA TGTGCCAGCAGATCCCAGGGGGTGAAATACGAGCAGTACTTC. Translation gives CASRSQGVKYEQYF. V usage is TRBV27 and J usage is TRBJ2-7; the match to TRBD1 covers 7 bases. Germline CDR1 reads MNHEY; CDR2 reads SMNVEV (reference sequence). J gave up 4 bases and V 6 bases, and 9 bases lay outside the gene matches. CDR3 length equals 14 residues.

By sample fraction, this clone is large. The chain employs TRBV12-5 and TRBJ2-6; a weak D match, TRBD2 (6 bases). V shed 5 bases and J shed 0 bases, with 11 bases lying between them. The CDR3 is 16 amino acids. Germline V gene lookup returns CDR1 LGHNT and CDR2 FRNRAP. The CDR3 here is CASGGDGSSGANVLTF. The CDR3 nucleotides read TGTGCTAGTGGTGGAGACGGGAGCTCTGGGGCCAACGTCCTGACTTTC.

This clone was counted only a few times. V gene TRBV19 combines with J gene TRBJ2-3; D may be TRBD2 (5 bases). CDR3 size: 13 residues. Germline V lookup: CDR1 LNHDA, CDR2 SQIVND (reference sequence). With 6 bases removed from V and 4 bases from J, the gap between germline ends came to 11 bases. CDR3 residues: CASSRGGADTQYF. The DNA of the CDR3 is TGTGCCAGTAGCCGCGGAGGAGCAGATACGCAGTATTTT.

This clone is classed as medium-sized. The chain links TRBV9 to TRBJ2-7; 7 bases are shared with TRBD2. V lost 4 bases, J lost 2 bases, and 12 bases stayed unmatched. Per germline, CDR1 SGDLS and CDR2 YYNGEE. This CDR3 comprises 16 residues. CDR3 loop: CASSPRVGAGAYEQYF. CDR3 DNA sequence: TGTGCCAGCAGCCCGAGAGTTGGGGCGGGAGCCTACGAGCAGTACTTC.